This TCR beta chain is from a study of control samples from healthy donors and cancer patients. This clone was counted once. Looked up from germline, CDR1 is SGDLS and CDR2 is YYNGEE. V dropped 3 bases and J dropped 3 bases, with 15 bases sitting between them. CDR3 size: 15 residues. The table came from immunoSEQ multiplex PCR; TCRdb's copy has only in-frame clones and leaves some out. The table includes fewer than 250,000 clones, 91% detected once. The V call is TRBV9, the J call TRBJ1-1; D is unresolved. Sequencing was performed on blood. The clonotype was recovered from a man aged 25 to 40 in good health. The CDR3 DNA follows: TGTGCCAGCAGCGCTTCCGGGGAAGGTTACACTGAAGCTTTCTTT. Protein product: CASSASGEGYTEAFF.